A single sample gave rise to the 8 T cell receptor beta chains below, sequenced in a study of blood T cell repertoires in COVID-19. Clones were read by immunoSEQ multiplex PCR, and TCRdb kept only the in-frame ones, dropping some. The sample holds roughly 260,000 clones, around 85% seen once. The material sequenced was PBMCs or T cells enriched from blood (not recorded which). The receptors here all came from a woman aged 45-59 years who had recovered from COVID-19.

The gene calls are TRBV24-1 and TRBJ2-5, with TRBD1 identical over 8 bases. V trimming: 3 bases; J trimming: 4 bases; junction bases outside the gene matches: 6. The CDR3 extends over 15 amino acids. Per the germline V gene, CDR1 is KGHDR and CDR2 is SFDVKD. The CDR3 loop reads CATSDPRGTGETQYF. The CDR3 DNA follows: TGTGCCACCAGTGATCCGCGTGGGACAGGAGAGACCCAGTACTTC.

Only one count was recorded for this clone. The chain employs TRBV9 and TRBJ1-1, with D perhaps matching TRBD1 (6 bases). There are 15 residues in the CDR3. CDR1 SGDLS and CDR2 YYNGEE come from the germline V gene. V was clipped by 3 bases and J by 5 bases, with 17 bases between them. The CDR3 sequence: CASSAAQGVYTEAFF. The CDR3 nucleotides are TGTGCCAGCAGCGCCGCACAGGGAGTGTATACTGAAGCTTTCTTT.

V gene TRBV27 combines with J gene TRBJ2-3; possible D gene TRBD1, 5 bases. V lost 6 bases and J lost 2, with 12 bases in between. The CDR3 is 14 amino acids. Germline assignment: CDR1 MNHEY and CDR2 SMNVEV (reference sequence). In DNA form, the CDR3 reads TGTGCCAGCAGCACAGGCCACTACACAGATACGCAGTATTTT. Translated, it gives CASSTGHYTDTQYF.

J is TRBJ2-7 and V is TRBV3-1 (or the pseudogene TRBV3-2); 10 positions agree with TRBD2. Germline V gene lookup returns CDR1 LGHDT and CDR2 YNNKEL (reference sequence). This CDR3 comprises 14 residues. Trimming at V came to 3 bases and at J to 6 bases, leaving 5 bases not matched to a gene. The CDR3 region is CASSHQGTSAEQYF. The CDR3 region has the DNA TGTGCCAGCAGCCACCAGGGGACTAGCGCCGAGCAGTACTTC.

The chain couples TRBV29-1 to TRBJ1-1; TRBD1 matches 8 bases. CDR1 SQVTM and CDR2 ANQGSEA come from the germline V gene. With V trimmed by 7 bases and J by 5 bases, 18 bases remained unmatched. The CDR3 totals 16 residues. The CDR3: CSASRNRGSLRTEAFF. CDR3 DNA sequence: TGCAGCGCCTCAAGGAACAGGGGGTCGTTGAGAACTGAAGCTTTCTTT.

This clone was seen just once. The chain carries TRBV7-2 and TRBJ2-3, with D possibly TRBD1 on 6 matching bases. The CDR3 runs 16 residues. V gave up 5 bases and J gave up 3 bases, with 18 bases separating them. Germline values: CDR1 SGHTA, CDR2 FQGNSA. The CDR3 is CASSQFAADRTDTQYF. DNA for the CDR3: TGTGCCAGCAGCCAATTCGCTGCGGACAGAACAGATACGCAGTATTTT.

The chain combines TRBV5-6 with TRBJ1-2; TRBD1 matches 9 bases. Germline V gene sequence: CDR1 SGHDT, CDR2 YYEEEE. This CDR3 contains 13 residues. J gave up 8 bases and V 4 bases, and 6 bases lay outside the gene matches. CDR3 DNA sequence: TGTGCCAGCAGCGGATTGGACAGGGGCGGCTACACCTTC. Translating it yields CASSGLDRGGYTF.

This chain links TRBV21-1 with TRBJ1-5; the D call of TRBD1 is as the table states it, not checked on the DNA. TRBV21-1 is a known pseudogene. This CDR3 spans 15 amino acids. The CDR3 nucleotides read TGTGCCAGCAGCTCCCTGACAGGGGACAATCAGCCCCAGCATTTT. Encoded protein: CASSSLTGDNQPQHF.